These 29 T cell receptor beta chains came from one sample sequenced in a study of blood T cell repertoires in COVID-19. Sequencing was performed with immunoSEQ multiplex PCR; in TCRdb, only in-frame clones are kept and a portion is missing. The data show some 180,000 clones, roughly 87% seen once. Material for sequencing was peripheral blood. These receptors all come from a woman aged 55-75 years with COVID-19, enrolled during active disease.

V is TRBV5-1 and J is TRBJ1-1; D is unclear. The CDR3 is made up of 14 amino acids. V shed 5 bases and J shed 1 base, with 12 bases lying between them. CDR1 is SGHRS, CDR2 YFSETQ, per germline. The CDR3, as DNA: TGCGCCAGCAGGACCGGGTTGGCGAACACTGAAGCTTTCTTT. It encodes CASRTGLANTEAFF. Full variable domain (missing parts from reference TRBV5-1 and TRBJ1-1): KAGVTQTPRYLIKTRGQQVTLSCSPISGHRSVSWYQQTPGQGLQFLFEYFSETQRNKGNFPGRFSGRQFSNSRSEMNVSTLELGDSALYLCASRTGLANTEAFFGQGTRLTVV.

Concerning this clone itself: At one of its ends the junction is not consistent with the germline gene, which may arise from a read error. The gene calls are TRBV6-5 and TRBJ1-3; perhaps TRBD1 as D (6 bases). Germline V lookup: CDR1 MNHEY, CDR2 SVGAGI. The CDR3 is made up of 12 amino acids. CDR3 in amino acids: CASDSDRSSIHF. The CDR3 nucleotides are TGTGCCAGCGACTCGGACAGATCATCCATACATTTT.

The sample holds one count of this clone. The CDR3 region is CASSQGGRGIEYGYTF. As DNA, the CDR3 is TGTGCCAGCAGCCAAGGGGGTCGGGGGATAGAGTATGGCTACACCTTC. This chain links TRBV4-2 with TRBJ1-2; TRBD1 might be the D (5 bases). CDR1 LGHNA and CDR2 YNFKEQ come from the germline V gene. Trimming left V 1 base short and J 5 bases short, with 17 bases between. The CDR3 loop spans 16 amino acids.

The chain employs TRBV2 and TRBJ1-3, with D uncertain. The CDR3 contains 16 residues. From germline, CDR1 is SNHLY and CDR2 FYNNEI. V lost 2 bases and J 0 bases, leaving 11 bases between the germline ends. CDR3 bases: TGTGCCAGCAGTGAATCCAGGCGTAGCTCTGGAAACACCATATATTTT. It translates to CASSESRRSSGNTIYF.

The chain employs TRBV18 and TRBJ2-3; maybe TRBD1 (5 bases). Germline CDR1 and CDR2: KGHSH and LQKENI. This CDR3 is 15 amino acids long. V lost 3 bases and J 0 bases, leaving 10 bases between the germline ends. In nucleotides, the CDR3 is TGTGCCAGCTCACCCCGACAGACTAGCACAGATACGCAGTATTTT. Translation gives CASSPRQTSTDTQYF.

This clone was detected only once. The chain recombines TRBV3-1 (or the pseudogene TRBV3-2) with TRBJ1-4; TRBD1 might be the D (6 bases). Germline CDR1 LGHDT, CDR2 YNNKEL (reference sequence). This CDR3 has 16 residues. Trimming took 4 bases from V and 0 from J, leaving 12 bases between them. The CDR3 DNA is TGTGCCAGCAGCCCGGACAGTCCAGCAACTAATGAAAAACTGTTTTTT. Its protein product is CASSPDSPATNEKLFF.

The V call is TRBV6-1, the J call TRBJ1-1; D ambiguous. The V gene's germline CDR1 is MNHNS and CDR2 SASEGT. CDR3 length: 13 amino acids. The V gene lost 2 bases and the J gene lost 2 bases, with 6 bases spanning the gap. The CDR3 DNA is TGTGCCAGCAGTGAATTTCCTAACACTGAAGCTTTCTTT. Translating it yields CASSEFPNTEAFF.

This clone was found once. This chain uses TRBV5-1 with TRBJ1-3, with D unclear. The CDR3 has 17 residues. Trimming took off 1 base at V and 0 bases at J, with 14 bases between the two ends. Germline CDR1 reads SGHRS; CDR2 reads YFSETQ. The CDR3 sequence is CASSLQGGGHSGNTIYF. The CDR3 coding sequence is TGCGCCAGCAGCTTGCAAGGTGGAGGCCACTCTGGAAACACCATATATTTT.

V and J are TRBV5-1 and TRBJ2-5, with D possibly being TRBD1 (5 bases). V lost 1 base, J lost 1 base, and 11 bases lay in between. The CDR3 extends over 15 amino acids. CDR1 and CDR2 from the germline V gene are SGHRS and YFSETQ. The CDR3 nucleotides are TGCGCCAGCAGCTTGAGACAGACGCTCCAAGAGACCCAGTACTTC. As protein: CASSLRQTLQETQYF.

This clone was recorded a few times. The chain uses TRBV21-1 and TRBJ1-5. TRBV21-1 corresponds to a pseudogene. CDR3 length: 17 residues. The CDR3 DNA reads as TGTGCCAGCAGCAAAGTGATCGGGATTTCAGGTCTTCAGCCCCAGCATTTT. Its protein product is CASSKVIGISGLQPQHF.

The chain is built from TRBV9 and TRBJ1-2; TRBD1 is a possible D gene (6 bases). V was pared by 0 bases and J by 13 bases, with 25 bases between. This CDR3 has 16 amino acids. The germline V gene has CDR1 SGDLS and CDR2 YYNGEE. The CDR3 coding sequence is TGTGCCAGCAGCGTAGGCCCCTCCGGGACAAGTGGGCCCTTCACCTTC. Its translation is CASSVGPSGTSGPFTF. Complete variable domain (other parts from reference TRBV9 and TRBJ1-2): DSGVTQTPKHLITATGQRVTLRCSPRSGDLSVYWYQQSLDQGLQFLIQYYNGEERAKGNILERFSAQQFPDLHSELNLSSLELGDSALYFCASSVGPSGTSGPFTFGSGTRLTVV.

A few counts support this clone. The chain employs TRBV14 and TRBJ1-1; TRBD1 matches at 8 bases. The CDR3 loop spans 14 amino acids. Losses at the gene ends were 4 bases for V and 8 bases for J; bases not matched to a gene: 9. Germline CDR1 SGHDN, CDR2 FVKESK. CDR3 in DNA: TGTGCCAGCAGCCGCGTTGGACAGGGTGACGAAGCTTTCTTT. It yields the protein CASSRVGQGDEAFF.

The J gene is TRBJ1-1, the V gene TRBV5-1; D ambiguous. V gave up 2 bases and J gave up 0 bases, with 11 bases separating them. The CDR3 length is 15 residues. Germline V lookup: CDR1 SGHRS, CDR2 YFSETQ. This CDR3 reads CASSFTIDLNTEAFF. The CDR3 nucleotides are TGCGCCAGCAGCTTCACGATCGACTTGAACACTGAAGCTTTCTTT.

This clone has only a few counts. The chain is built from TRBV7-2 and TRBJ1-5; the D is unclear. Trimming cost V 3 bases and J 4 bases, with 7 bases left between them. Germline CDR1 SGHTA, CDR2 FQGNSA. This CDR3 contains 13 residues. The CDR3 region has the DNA TGTGCCAGCAGCTTCAACGAGAATCAGCCCCAGCATTTT. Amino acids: CASSFNENQPQHF.

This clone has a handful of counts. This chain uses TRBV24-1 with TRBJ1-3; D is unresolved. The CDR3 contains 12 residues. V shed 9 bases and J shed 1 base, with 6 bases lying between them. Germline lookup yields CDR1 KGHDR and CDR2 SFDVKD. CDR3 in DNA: TGTGCCACCGAGAGTTCTGGAAACACCATATATTTT. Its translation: CATESSGNTIYF.

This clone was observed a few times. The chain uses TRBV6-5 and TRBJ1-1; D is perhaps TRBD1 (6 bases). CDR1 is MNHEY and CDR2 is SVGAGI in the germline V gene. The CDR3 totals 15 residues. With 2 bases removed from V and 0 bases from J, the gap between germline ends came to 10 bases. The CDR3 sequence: CASSYLTGMNTEAFF. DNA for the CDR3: TGTGCCAGCAGTTACCTGACAGGCATGAACACTGAAGCTTTCTTT.

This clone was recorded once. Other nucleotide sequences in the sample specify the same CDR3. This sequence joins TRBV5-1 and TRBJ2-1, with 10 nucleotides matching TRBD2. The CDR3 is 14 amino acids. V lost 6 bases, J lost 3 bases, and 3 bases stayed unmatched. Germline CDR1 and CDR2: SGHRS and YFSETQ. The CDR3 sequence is CASTASGGYNEQFF. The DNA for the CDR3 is TGCGCCAGCACGGCTAGCGGGGGCTACAATGAGCAGTTCTTC. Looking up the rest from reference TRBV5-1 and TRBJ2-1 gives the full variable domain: KAGVTQTPRYLIKTRGQQVTLSCSPISGHRSVSWYQQTPGQGLQFLFEYFSETQRNKGNFPGRFSGRQFSNSRSEMNVSTLELGDSALYLCASTASGGYNEQFFGPGTRLTVL.

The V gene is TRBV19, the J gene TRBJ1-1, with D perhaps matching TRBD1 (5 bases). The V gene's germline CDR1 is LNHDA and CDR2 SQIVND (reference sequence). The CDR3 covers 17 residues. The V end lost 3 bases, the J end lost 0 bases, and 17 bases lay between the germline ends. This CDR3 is CASSIGLPRGLNTEAFF. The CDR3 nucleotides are TGTGCCAGTAGTATCGGGTTGCCAAGGGGTTTGAACACTGAAGCTTTCTTT.

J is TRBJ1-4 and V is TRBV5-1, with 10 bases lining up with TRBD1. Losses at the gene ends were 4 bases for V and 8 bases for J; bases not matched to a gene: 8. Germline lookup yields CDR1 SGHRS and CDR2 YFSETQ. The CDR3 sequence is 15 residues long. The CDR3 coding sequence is TGCGCCAGCAGCCCGGGGACAGGGGTTCCGGAAAAACTGTTTTTT. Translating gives CASSPGTGVPEKLFF.

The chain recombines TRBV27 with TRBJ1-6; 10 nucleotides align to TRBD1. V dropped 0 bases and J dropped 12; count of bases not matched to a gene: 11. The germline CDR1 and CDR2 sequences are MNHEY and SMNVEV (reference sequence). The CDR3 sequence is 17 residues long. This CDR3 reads CASSLSDKWTGGVPLHF. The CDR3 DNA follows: TGTGCCAGCAGTTTATCCGATAAGTGGACAGGGGGGGTACCCCTCCACTTT.

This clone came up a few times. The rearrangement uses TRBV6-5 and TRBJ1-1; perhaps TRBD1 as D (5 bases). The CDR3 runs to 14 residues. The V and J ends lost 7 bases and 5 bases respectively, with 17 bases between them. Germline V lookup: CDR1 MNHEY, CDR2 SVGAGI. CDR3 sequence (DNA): TGTGCCAGCAAACGGGGCATTGGGGGGACTGAAGCTTTCTTT. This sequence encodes CASKRGIGGTEAFF.

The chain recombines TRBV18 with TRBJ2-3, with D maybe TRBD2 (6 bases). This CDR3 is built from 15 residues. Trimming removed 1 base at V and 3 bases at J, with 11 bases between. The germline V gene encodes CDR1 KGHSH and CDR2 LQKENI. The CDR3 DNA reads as TGTGCCAGCTCACCACTGCGGGGCGGGACAGATACGCAGTATTTT. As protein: CASSPLRGGTDTQYF.

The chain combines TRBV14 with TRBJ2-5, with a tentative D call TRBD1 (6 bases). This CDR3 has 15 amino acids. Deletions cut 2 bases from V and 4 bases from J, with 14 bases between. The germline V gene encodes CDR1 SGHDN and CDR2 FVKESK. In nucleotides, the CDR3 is TGTGCCAGCAGCCAATTTAATACAGGGAGAGAGACCCAGTACTTC. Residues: CASSQFNTGRETQYF.

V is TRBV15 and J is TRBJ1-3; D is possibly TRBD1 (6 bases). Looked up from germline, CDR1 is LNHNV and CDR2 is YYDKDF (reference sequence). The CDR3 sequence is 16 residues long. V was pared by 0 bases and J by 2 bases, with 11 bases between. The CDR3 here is CATSRDRGAAGNTIYF. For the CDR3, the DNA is TGTGCCACCAGCAGAGATCGGGGGGCTGCTGGAAACACCATATATTTT.

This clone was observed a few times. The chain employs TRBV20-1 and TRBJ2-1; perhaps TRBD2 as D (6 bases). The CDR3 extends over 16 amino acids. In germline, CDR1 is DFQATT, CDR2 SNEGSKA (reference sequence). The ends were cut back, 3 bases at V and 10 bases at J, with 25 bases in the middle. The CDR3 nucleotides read TGCAGTGCTAGTCAGTTAGGGCTAGCGTCAGCGTTGGAGCAGTTCTTC. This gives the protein CSASQLGLASALEQFF.

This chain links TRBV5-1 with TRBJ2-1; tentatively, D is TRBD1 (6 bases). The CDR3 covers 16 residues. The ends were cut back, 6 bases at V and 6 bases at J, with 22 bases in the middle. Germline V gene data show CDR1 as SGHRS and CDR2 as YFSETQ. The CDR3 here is CASTLQGAPGVNEQFF. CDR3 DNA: TGCGCCAGCACCCTACAGGGAGCCCCTGGGGTCAATGAGCAGTTCTTC.

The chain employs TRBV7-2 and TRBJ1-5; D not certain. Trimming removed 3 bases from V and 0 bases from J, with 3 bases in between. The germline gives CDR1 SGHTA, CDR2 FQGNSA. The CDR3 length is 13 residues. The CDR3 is CASSFYSNQPQHF. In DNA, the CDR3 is TGTGCCAGCAGCTTTTATAGCAATCAGCCCCAGCATTTT.

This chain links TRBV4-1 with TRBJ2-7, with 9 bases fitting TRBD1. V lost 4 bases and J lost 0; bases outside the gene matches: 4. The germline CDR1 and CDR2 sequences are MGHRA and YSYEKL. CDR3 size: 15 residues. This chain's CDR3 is CASSPDRGSSYEQYF. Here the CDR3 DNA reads TGCGCCAGCAGCCCCGACAGGGGGAGCTCCTACGAGCAGTACTTC.

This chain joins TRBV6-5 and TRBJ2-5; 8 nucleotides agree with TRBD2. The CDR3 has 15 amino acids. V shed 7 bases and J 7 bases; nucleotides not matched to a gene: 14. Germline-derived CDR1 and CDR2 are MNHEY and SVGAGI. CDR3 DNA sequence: TGTGCCAGCACCCTGACTTCTAGCGGGTCAGGGACCCAGTACTTC. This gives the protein CASTLTSSGSGTQYF.